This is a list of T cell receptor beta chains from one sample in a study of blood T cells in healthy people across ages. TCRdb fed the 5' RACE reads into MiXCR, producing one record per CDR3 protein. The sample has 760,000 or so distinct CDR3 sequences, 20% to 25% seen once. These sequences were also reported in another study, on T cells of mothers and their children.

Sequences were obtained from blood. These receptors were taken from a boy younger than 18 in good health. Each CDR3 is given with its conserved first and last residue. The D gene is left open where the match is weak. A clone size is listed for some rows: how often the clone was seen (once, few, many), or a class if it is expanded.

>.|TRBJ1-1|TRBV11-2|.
TGTGCCAGCAGCGGCACCAATGAAGCTTTCTTT
CASSGTNEAFF
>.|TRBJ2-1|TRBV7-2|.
TGTGCCAGCAGCTTAGCGCTCGGGGGTAACGATGAGCAGTTCTTC
CASSLALGGNDEQFF
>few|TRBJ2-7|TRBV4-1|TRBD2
TGCGCCAGCAGCCAACACACTAGCGGGCCTACCTACGAGCAGTACTTC
CASSQHTSGPTYEQYF
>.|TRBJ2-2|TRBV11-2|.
TGTGCCAGCACCCACAACCCCGAGTCCAGGGAGCTGTTTTTT
CASTHNPESRELFF
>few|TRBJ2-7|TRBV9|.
TGTGCCAGCAGCGGAGGGAACGCCGAGCAGTACTTC
CASSGGNAEQYF
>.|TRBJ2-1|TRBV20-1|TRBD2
TGCAGTGCGCCGGGACTAGCGGGAGGACGAGAGTTCTTC
CSAPGLAGGREFF
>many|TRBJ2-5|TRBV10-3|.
TGTGCCATCAGTGGCGTCCCCGGGGCTTCGAAAGAGACCCAGTACTTC
CAISGVPGASKETQYF
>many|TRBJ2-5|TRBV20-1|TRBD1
TGCAGTGCTAGATTCCCCGGGACAGGGGGCAATAAAGAGACCCAGTACTTC
CSARFPGTGGNKETQYF
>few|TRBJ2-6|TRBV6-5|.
TGTGCCAGCAGTTACTCAGGGGCCCTCTCTGGGGCCAACGTCCTGACTTTC
CASSYSGALSGANVLTF
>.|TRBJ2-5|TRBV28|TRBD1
TGTGCCAGCGGACAGGAAGGGGCAGAGACCCAGTACTTC
CASGQEGAETQYF
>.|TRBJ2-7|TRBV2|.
TGTGCCAGCAGTGTACAGGGAATATACGAGCAGTACTTC
CASSVQGIYEQYF
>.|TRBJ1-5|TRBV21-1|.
TGTGCCAGCAGCAAAGGTCTAAGTGACAGGGTGAATCAGCCCCAGCATTTT
CASSKGLSDRVNQPQHF
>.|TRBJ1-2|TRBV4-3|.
TGCGCCAGCAGCCAAGTACTACAGGGCTATGGCTACACCTTC
CASSQVLQGYGYTF
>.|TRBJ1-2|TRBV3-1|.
TGTGCCAGCAGCCAAGCTCTACAGCCGACCTATGGCTACACCTTC
CASSQALQPTYGYTF
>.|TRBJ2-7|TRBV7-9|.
TGTGCCAGCAGCCGGAGAGTCTGCGAGCAGTACTTC
CASSRRVCEQYF
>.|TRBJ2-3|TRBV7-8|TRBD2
TGTGCCAGCGGCTCCTTAAGCGGGGGGCCTCGCGGCACAGATACACAGTATTTT
CASGSLSGGPRGTDTQYF
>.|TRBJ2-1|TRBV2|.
TGTGCCAACCGAGCGGGTTTTACCTACAATGAGCAGTTCTTC
CANRAGFTYNEQFF
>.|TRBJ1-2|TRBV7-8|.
TGCGCCAGCAGCTACGGGGAGCCTAATGGCTACACCTTC
CASSYGEPNGYTF
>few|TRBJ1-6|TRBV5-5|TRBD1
TGTGCCAGCAGCTTCGGACAGGGGGCCAATTCACCCCTCCACTTT
CASSFGQGANSPLHF
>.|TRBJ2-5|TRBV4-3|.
TGCGCCAGCAGCCAAGATACGGGGCCAGAGACCCAGTACTTC
CASSQDTGPETQYF